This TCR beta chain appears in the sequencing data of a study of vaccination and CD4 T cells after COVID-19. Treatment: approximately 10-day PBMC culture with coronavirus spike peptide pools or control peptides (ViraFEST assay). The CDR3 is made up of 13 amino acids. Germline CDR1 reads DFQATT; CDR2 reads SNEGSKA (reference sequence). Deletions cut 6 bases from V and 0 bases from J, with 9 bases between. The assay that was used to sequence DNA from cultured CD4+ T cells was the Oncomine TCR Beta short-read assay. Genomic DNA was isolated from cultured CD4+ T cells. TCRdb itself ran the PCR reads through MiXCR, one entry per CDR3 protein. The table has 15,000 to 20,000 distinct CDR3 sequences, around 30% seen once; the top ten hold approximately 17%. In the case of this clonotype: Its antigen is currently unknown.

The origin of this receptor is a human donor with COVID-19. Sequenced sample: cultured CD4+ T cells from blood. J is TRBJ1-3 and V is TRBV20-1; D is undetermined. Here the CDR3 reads CSARGLSGNTIYF. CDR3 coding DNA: TGCAGTGCCCGCGGACTCTCTGGAAACACCATATATTTT.